This T cell receptor beta chain was found in a study of beta chain features in type 1 diabetes. Study-wide results and limits: Comparison showed that naive, central memory and Treg TCRB repertoires appeared more similar among patients than among healthy donors. In all four CD4+ subsets, TCRB CDR3 length was significantly, moderately reduced in type 1 diabetes. The influence of HLA type on TCRB rearrangement stayed undetermined.

V was cut by 9 bases and J by 0 bases, with 11 bases left in between. The CDR3 is 13 amino acids. Germline V gene data show CDR1 as SEHNR and CDR2 as FQNEAQ (reference sequence). Notes on this clone: Its matching antigen is unknown.

Reverse transcribing all isolated RNA meant expressed TCRB transcripts were sequenced. Regulatory, naive and central memory T cell samples averaged about 3.57 million reads. Only in-frame clones appear in the TCRdb table, and some are missing; sequencing was by immunoSEQ multiplex PCR. The top ten clones hold approximately 0.022% of a sample with 600,000 to 700,000 clones, around 15% of them seen once. This TCR derives from a man aged 18 to 29 with type 1 diabetes. V gene TRBV7-9 combines with J gene TRBJ1-1; D is perhaps TRBD1 (6 bases). The material sequenced was naive CD4+ T cells from blood. CDR3 amino acids: CASSRGLNTEAFF. Written as DNA, the CDR3 is TGTGCCAGTAGCAGGGGTTTGAACACTGAAGCTTTCTTT. The variable domain in full, completed from reference TRBV7-9 and TRBJ1-1, reads DTGVSQNPRHKITKRGQNVTFRCDPISEHNRLYWYRQTLGQGPEFLTYFQNEAQLEKSRLLSDRFSAERPKGSFSTLEIQRTEQGDSAMYLCASSRGLNTEAFFGQGTRLTVV.